This T cell receptor (beta chain) comes out of a study of T cell responses to AZD1222 COVID-19 vaccine. Study-wide results and limits: Breadth and depth of Spike-specific TCRs rose after two AZD1222 doses. Repertoires were sampled only after the peak T cell response. Just six people given AZD1222 tested seropositive at baseline.

Clones were sequenced by immunoSEQ multiplex PCR, and TCRdb holds only the in-frame ones, with some missing. Of over 85,000 clones detected, more than 85% appear once; the ten largest clones hold under 8.5%. As regards this clone: Its antigen is not identified.

V lost 4 bases to trimming and J lost 5 bases; unmatched junction nucleotides: 4. The CDR3 has 14 residues. Germline lookup yields CDR1 MNHEY and CDR2 SMNVEV (reference sequence). The V call is TRBV27, the J call TRBJ2-7; 11 nucleotides align to TRBD2. The sample consisted of peripheral blood, taken on day 0 of AZD1222 vaccination. The source is an adult in good health. As DNA, the CDR3 is TGTGCCAGCAGTTCACTAGCGGGAGTCAACGAGCAGTACTTC. As protein: CASSSLAGVNEQYF.